One and the same sample provided the 29 T cell receptor beta chains below, sequenced in a study of T cells after yellow fever vaccination. Using its own MiXCR run on the 5' RACE reads, TCRdb lists one record per CDR3 protein. The repertoire holds about 260,000 distinct CDR3 sequences, with approximately 5.2% as singletons. The input for sequencing was CD4+ T cells sorted from PBMCs, taken on the day of the yellow fever booster vaccination. The receptors derive from a man younger than 35 who received the YFV17D yellow fever vaccine.

This clonotype was recorded many times. V is TRBV9 and J is TRBJ2-1, with D perhaps TRBD2 (5 bases). Germline lookup yields CDR1 SGDLS and CDR2 YYNGEE. The CDR3 spans 15 residues. The V end lost 6 bases, the J end lost 7 bases, and 20 bases lay between the germline ends. CDR3 in amino acids: CASTKRGTGWNEQFF. DNA of the CDR3: TGTGCCAGCACAAAACGGGGTACCGGTTGGAATGAGCAGTTCTTC.

The sample holds many counts of this clonotype. CDR3 amino acids: CASIPGQGILYYGYTF. In DNA, the CDR3 is TGTGCCAGCATTCCGGGACAGGGGATCCTCTACTATGGCTACACCTTC. This chain uses TRBV28 with TRBJ1-2; 10 nucleotides agree with TRBD1. The CDR3 length is 16 residues. J lost 3 bases, V lost 7 bases, and 11 bases had no gene match. Germline V gives CDR1 MDHEN, CDR2 SYDVKM.

The chain combines TRBV5-6 with TRBJ1-6; D not resolved. Trimming shortened V by 6 bases and J by 4 bases, and 8 bases separated the two germline ends. CDR3 length: 13 residues. CDR1 and CDR2 from the germline V gene are SGHDT and YYEEEE. The CDR3 here is CASTAYYNSPLHF. CDR3 in DNA: TGTGCCAGCACGGCTTATTATAATTCACCCCTCCACTTT.

The genes are TRBV12-3 or TRBV12-4 and TRBJ2-3; 7 bases align to TRBD1. The CDR3 is 14 residues long. With V trimmed by 7 bases and J by 1 base, 5 bases remained unmatched. The CDR3 coding sequence is TGTGCCAGCACCCGCCAGGGGGGCACAGATACGCAGTATTTT. Its protein is CASTRQGGTDTQYF.

This clonotype was recorded at least ten times. Written as DNA, the CDR3 is TGCAGTGCTATCTTTACCCAGGAAAAACTGTTTTTT. This codes for CSAIFTQEKLFF. V usage is TRBV20-1 and J usage is TRBJ1-4; D is uncertain. Trimming took 4 bases from V and 8 from J, leaving 11 bases between them. Looked up from germline, CDR1 is DFQATT and CDR2 is SNEGSKA (reference sequence). CDR3 size: 12 residues.

V is TRBV12-3 or TRBV12-4 and J is TRBJ2-3; 11 bases map to TRBD2. V shed 7 bases, J shed 8 bases, and the junction held 8 bases outside the gene matches. This CDR3 spans 14 amino acids. CDR3 sequence reads: CASMFTSGGPTQYF. The CDR3 DNA sequence: TGTGCCAGCATGTTCACTAGCGGGGGTCCTACGCAGTATTTT.

The rearrangement links TRBV6-4 to TRBJ2-7; 9 bases fit TRBD2. This CDR3 is 17 amino acids long. Germline V lookup: CDR1 MRHNA, CDR2 SNTAGT. V gave up 5 bases and J gave up 2 bases; unmatched junction bases: 13. CDR3 nucleotides: TGTGCCAGCAGTAAAGCGGGGGGCCCATCAAGAGCCTACGAGCAGTACGTC. Translation: CASSKAGGPSRAYEQYV.

In its sample, this clonotype was seen many times. J is TRBJ1-6 and V is TRBV7-9, with TRBD1 as a possible D gene (6 bases). Per germline, CDR1 SEHNR and CDR2 FQNEAQ (reference sequence). This CDR3 has 16 amino acids. Trimming removed 3 bases from V and 0 bases from J, with 9 bases in between. CDR3 DNA sequence: TGTGCCAGCAGCTTCGGGACATCCTCCTATAATTCACCCCTCCACTTT. Translating gives CASSFGTSSYNSPLHF.

About this clonotype itself: This may arise from a read error, as a much more abundant clone is one base away. V is TRBV29-1 and J is TRBJ1-1; D is ambiguous. Germline V CDR1 and CDR2: SQVTM, ANQGSEA. The germline V and J ends were trimmed by 4 bases and 8 bases, with 11 bases remaining between them. The length of the CDR3 is 11 residues. CDR3 bases: TGCAGCGTTGTGGCACTGGACGAAGCTTTCTTT. This codes for CSVVALDEAFF.

This clonotype was counted at least ten times. The chain combines TRBV7-2 with TRBJ2-4; the match to TRBD1 covers 9 bases. CDR3 length: 15 amino acids. CDR1 SGHTA and CDR2 FQGNSA come from the germline V gene. The V gene end was trimmed by 5 bases and the J gene end by 6 bases; junction bases not matched to a gene: 8. CDR3 in DNA: TGTGCCAGCAGCAACCCGACAGGGGGATTAAACATTCAGTACTTC. It specifies CASSNPTGGLNIQYF.

In this sample, this clonotype turned up a few times. This chain joins TRBV4-3 and TRBJ1-5; D possibly corresponds to TRBD1 (6 bases). Per germline, CDR1 LGHNA and CDR2 YSLEER. Trimming stripped 1 base from V and 7 bases from J, with 17 bases between. This CDR3 contains 16 residues. In DNA form, the CDR3 reads TGCGCCAGCAGCCAAGCACAGGGCGGACTCGGCCAGCCCCAGCATTTT. It translates to CASSQAQGGLGQPQHF.

This chain joins TRBV4-3 and TRBJ2-6; D remains unclear. Looked up from germline, CDR1 is LGHNA and CDR2 is YSLEER. The ends were cut back, 1 base at V and 0 bases at J, with 13 bases in the middle. This CDR3 is 18 amino acids long. DNA for the CDR3: TGCGCCAGCAGCCAAGGGTGGGTTCCAAACTCTGGGGCCAACGTCCTGACTTTC. Amino acids: CASSQGWVPNSGANVLTF.

This clonotype appeared a few times. The genes are TRBV19 and TRBJ2-4; either TRBD1 or TRBD2 may fit D (6 bases each). CDR3 size: 15 residues. V was clipped by 3 bases and J by 8 bases, with 17 bases between them. Germline CDR1 is LNHDA and CDR2 is SQIVND (reference sequence). This CDR3 reads CASSMRTGADDIQYF. The CDR3 nucleotides are TGTGCCAGTAGTATGCGAACGGGGGCAGATGACATTCAGTACTTC. The full variable domain, its missing parts supplied by reference TRBV19 and TRBJ2-4, is DGGITQSPKYLFRKEGQNVTLSCEQNLNHDAMYWYRQDPGQGLRLIYYSQIVNDFQKGDIAEGYSVSREKKESFPLTVTSAQKNPTAFYLCASSMRTGADDIQYFGAGTRLSVL.

This clonotype was picked up a small number of times. This chain uses TRBV6-5 with TRBJ1-1; possible D gene TRBD1, 5 bases. The V end lost 6 bases, the J end lost 2 bases, and 16 bases lay between the germline ends. Germline V gives CDR1 MNHEY, CDR2 SVGAGI. This CDR3 has 15 residues. The chain's CDR3 is CASRRPGRGNTEAFF. CDR3 DNA: TGTGCCAGCAGACGACCGGGGCGGGGAAACACTGAAGCTTTCTTT.

This clonotype has only a few counts. This chain joins TRBV20-1 and TRBJ2-7; 7 nucleotides align to TRBD1. Germline V CDR1 and CDR2: DFQATT, SNEGSKA (reference sequence). This CDR3 comprises 11 residues. Losses at the gene ends were 7 bases for V and 2 bases for J; bases not matched to a gene: 2. The CDR3: CSVDRAYEQYF. The CDR3 coding sequence is TGCAGTGTTGACAGGGCCTACGAGCAGTACTTC.

The chain employs TRBV5-6 and TRBJ1-6; no firm D call. This CDR3 has 14 residues. Trimming took off 2 bases at V and 7 bases at J, with 10 bases between the two ends. Germline V gives CDR1 SGHDT, CDR2 YYEEEE. This CDR3 reads CASSLNPSNSPLHF. The CDR3 DNA follows: TGTGCCAGCAGCTTAAACCCCAGCAATTCACCCCTCCACTTT.

The chain links TRBV6-6 to TRBJ2-1; TRBD2 aligns across 9 bases. The CDR3 sequence is 16 residues long. Per the germline V gene, CDR1 is MNHNY and CDR2 is SVGAGI (reference sequence). The junction had 8 bases not matched to a gene; V was cut back by 0 bases and J by 8 bases. DNA for the CDR3: TGTGCCAGCAGTTACTCGGGTAGCGGGGGCTTCCATGAGCAGTTCTTC. It encodes CASSYSGSGGFHEQFF.

There are a few counts of this clonotype. This chain uses TRBV5-1 with TRBJ2-2; 13 positions match TRBD2. CDR3 length: 15 residues. V shed 5 bases, J shed 7 bases, and the junction held 5 bases outside the gene matches. CDR1 and CDR2 from the germline V gene are SGHRS and YFSETQ. The CDR3 sequence: CASSGGLAGVGELFF. DNA for the CDR3: TGCGCCAGCAGTGGAGGACTAGCGGGAGTCGGGGAGCTGTTTTTT.

In this sample, this clonotype turned up a few times. The chain uses TRBV4-2 and TRBJ2-6, with 9 bases matching TRBD2. Per germline, CDR1 LGHNA and CDR2 YNFKEQ. CDR3 size: 20 residues. Germline trimming cut 1 base from V and 0 bases from J; bases unmatched to any gene: 10. Written as DNA, the CDR3 is TGTGCCAGCAGCCAAGGAGCGTTTGCTAGCGGGAACTCTGGGGCCAACGTCCTGACTTTC. Translated: CASSQGAFASGNSGANVLTF.

This clonotype was seen many times. The chain uses TRBV25-1 and TRBJ1-2, with 9 bases that match TRBD1. CDR1 and CDR2 (germline): MGHDK, SYGVNS. V was clipped by 2 bases and J by 4 bases; unmatched bases: 2. The CDR3 contains 14 residues. The CDR3 reads CASSEPGQGYGYTF. In DNA, the CDR3 is TGTGCCAGCAGTGAACCGGGACAGGGCTATGGCTACACCTTC.

The chain has TRBV13 and TRBJ2-5; 8 nucleotides agree with TRBD2. V lost 5 bases and J lost 0; bases outside the gene matches: 2. This CDR3 is built from 14 residues. CDR1 and CDR2 from the germline V gene are PRHDT and FYEKMQ (reference sequence). The DNA of the CDR3 is TGTGCCAGCAGCGGCGGGGGGTACCAAGAGACCCAGTACTTC. Translation gives CASSGGGYQETQYF.

The J gene is TRBJ2-3, the V gene TRBV28, with D uncertain. CDR3 length: 12 amino acids. CDR1 MDHEN and CDR2 SYDVKM come from the germline V gene. V lost 4 bases and J lost 8, with 10 bases in between. CDR3 protein: CASSSPRRTQYF. CDR3 in DNA: TGTGCCAGCAGTTCCCCCCGGCGTACGCAGTATTTT.

The V and J genes are TRBV1 and TRBJ1-1; no check of the table's D call, TRBD1, against the DNA was made. TRBV1 is termed a pseudogene. CDR3 length: 16 amino acids. CDR3 coding DNA: TGCACCAGCAGCCAGGGGACAGGGGACATGAACACTGAAGCTTTCTTT. Translated: CTSSQGTGDMNTEAFF.

Many counts were recorded for this clonotype. The V gene is TRBV29-1, the J gene TRBJ2-5, with TRBD1 identical over 9 bases. The CDR3 runs 13 residues. With V trimmed by 4 bases and J by 4 bases, 4 bases remained unmatched. The germline CDR1 and CDR2 sequences are SQVTM and ANQGSEA. The DNA for the CDR3 is TGCAGCGTTGCGGGACAGGGAGGAGAGACCCAGTACTTC. It yields the protein CSVAGQGGETQYF.

The chain has TRBV14 and TRBJ2-5; no clear D gene. The CDR3 has 14 residues. Trimming took off 2 bases at V and 0 bases at J, with 7 bases between the two ends. Germline assignment: CDR1 SGHDN and CDR2 FVKESK. CDR3 in DNA: TGTGCCAGCAGCCAATTGCGTAACCAAGAGACCCAGTACTTC. This gives the protein CASSQLRNQETQYF.

This clonotype was counted between two and nine times. V usage is TRBV7-2 and J usage is TRBJ2-4, with 7 bases identical to TRBD2. Germline trimming cut 2 bases from V and 0 bases from J; bases unmatched to any gene: 10. This CDR3 is 18 amino acids long. Germline assignment: CDR1 SGHTA and CDR2 FQGNSA. The CDR3 DNA reads as TGTGCCAGCAGCTTAAATATGGGGGGGGAATTAGCCAAAAACATTCAGTACTTC. This encodes CASSLNMGGELAKNIQYF.

This clonotype was seen a handful of times. The V gene is TRBV6-2 or TRBV6-3, the J gene TRBJ1-5; the D is unclear. V lost 5 bases and J 4 bases, leaving 12 bases between the germline ends. The CDR3 loop spans 14 amino acids. The V gene's germline CDR1 is MNHEY and CDR2 SVGEGT. The CDR3 reads CASSVGRWNQPQHF. CDR3 nucleotide sequence: TGTGCCAGCAGTGTTGGGAGGTGGAATCAGCCCCAGCATTTT.

The rearrangement joins TRBV20-1 to TRBJ1-5; D is perhaps TRBD1 (6 bases). The CDR3 is made up of 14 amino acids. The germline CDR1 and CDR2 sequences are DFQATT and SNEGSKA (reference sequence). V gave up 7 bases and J gave up 3 bases, with 16 bases separating them. The CDR3 here is CSVPQGLNNQPQHF. DNA for the CDR3: TGCAGTGTTCCACAGGGTCTGAACAATCAGCCCCAGCATTTT.

This clonotype appeared a few times. The rearrangement uses TRBV20-1 and TRBJ2-2, with D perhaps TRBD1 (6 bases). V was shortened by 3 bases and J by 5 bases, with 13 bases between the two germline ends. The CDR3 has 14 amino acids. Germline V gives CDR1 DFQATT, CDR2 SNEGSKA (reference sequence). DNA of the CDR3: TGCAGTGCTAGCCTGACAGGAGGTACCGGGGAGCTGTTTTTT. This translates into CSASLTGGTGELFF.